This TCR beta chain was captured by sequencing in a study of blood T cells in healthy people across ages. Study results and limitations: Naive T cell percentage by flow cytometry tracked strongly with beta diversity.

Germline assignment: CDR1 SGDLS and CDR2 YYNGEE. The junction had 14 bases not matched to a gene; V was cut back by 4 bases and J by 3 bases. The CDR3 extends over 17 amino acids. Through a sample-barcoded 5' primer and a J-beta primer mix, a second PCR was run for roughly 6 to 11 cycles. MiXCR, applied by TCRdb to the 5' RACE reads, yields one record per CDR3 protein. The sample records around 1,000,000 distinct CDR3 sequences, around two fifths being singletons. This clonotype occurred a few times. Its antigen is not known. J is TRBJ2-3 and V is TRBV9; 7 nucleotides line up with TRBD1. The receptor was isolated from a young man in good health. The sequenced material came from blood. DNA for the CDR3: TGTGCCAGCAGCCCCGGCCTCCGACAGGGTGTTACAGATACGCAGTATTTT. Translation: CASSPGLRQGVTDTQYF.